The present TCR beta chain was sequenced within a study of T cell responses to AZD1222 COVID-19 vaccine. The study, taken as a whole, reports: It was only 6 or 7 AZD1222 recipients who were seropositive at baseline. Repertoires were obtained solely post-peak T cell response.

With regard to this clone: Its target is unknown.

Sequencing was performed with immunoSEQ multiplex PCR; in TCRdb, only in-frame clones are kept and a portion is missing. The sample lists about 93,000 clones; around 89% were seen once. V was clipped by 7 bases and J by 5 bases, with 11 bases between them. The CDR3 sequence is 12 residues long. Germline V CDR1 and CDR2: MNHEY, SVGAGI. This sequence was found in an adult who received the AZD1222 COVID-19 vaccine. This sample comprised peripheral blood, obtained 28 days after the second AZD1222 dose. The chain joins TRBV6-5 to TRBJ1-1, with D possibly matching TRBD1 (5 bases). The CDR3 sequence is CASNQWGTEAFF. The DNA of the CDR3 is TGTGCCAGCAATCAGTGGGGGACTGAAGCTTTCTTT.